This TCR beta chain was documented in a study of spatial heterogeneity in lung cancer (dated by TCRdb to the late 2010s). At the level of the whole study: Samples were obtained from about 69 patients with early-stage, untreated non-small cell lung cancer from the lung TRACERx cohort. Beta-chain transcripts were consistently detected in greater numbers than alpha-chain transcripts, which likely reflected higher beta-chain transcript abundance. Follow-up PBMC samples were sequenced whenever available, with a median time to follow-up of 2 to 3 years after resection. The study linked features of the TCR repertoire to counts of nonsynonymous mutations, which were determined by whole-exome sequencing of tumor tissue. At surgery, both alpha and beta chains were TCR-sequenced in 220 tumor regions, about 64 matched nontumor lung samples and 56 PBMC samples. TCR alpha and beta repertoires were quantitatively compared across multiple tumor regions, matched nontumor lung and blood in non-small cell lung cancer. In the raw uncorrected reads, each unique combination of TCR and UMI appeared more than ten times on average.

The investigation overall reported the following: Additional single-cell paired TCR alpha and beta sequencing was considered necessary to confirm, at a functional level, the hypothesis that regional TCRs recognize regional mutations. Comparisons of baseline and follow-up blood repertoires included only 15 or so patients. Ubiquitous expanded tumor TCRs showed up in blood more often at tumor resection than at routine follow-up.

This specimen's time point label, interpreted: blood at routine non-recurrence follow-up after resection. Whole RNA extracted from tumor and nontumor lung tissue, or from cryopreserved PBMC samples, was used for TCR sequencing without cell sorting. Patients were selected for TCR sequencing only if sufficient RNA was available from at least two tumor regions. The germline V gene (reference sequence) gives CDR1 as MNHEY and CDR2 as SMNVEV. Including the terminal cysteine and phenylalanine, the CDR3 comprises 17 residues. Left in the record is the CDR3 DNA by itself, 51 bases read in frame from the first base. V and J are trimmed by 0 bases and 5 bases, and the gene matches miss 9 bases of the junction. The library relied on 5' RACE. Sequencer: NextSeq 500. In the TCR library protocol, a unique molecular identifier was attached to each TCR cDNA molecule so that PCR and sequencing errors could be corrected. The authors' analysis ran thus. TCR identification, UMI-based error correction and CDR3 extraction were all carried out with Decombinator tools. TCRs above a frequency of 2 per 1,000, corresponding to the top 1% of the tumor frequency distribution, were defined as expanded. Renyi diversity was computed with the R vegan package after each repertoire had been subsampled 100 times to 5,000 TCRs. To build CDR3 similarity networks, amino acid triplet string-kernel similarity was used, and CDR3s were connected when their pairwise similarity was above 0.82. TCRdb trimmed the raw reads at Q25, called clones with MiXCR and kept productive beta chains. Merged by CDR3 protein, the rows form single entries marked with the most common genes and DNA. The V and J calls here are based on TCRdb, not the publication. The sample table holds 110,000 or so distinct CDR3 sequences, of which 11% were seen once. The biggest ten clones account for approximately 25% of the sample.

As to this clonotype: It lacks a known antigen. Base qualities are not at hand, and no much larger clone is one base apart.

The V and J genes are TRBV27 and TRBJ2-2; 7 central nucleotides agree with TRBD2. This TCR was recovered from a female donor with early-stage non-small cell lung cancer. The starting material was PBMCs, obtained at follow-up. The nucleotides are TGTGCCAGCAGTTTATCGACGGGGAGGGCCCGGACCGGGGAGCTGTTTTTT. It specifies CASSLSTGRARTGELFF.